The next 26 T cell receptor beta chains were all read from a single sample in a study of patients and donors after allogeneic stem cell transplantation. In TCRdb, the RT-PCR reads were re-called with MiXCR into one record per CDR3 protein. The data show some 880,000 distinct CDR3 sequences, roughly 18% seen once. What was sequenced was blood, either unsorted or a sorted T cell fraction (not recorded which). The source is a human donor who was either an allogeneic HSCT recipient or a stem cell or donor lymphocyte infusion donor (not recorded which). It is not recorded whose cells these are; they may come from a transplant donor.

This clonotype was counted between two and nine times. The chain carries TRBV7-2 and TRBJ2-5; TRBD2 might be the D (6 bases). Germline values: CDR1 SGHTA, CDR2 FQGNSA. This CDR3 region has 14 residues. The ends were cut back, 5 bases at V and 10 bases at J, with 20 bases in the middle. The CDR3 region has the DNA TGTGCCAGCAGCCGTTCGGAGGGTGGAGGAGACCAGTACTTC. It translates to CASSRSEGGGDQYF.

The chain carries TRBV6-1 and TRBJ2-1; 8 bases match TRBD2. The germline gives CDR1 MNHNS, CDR2 SASEGT. The ends lost 7 bases at V and 3 bases at J; junction bases unmatched: 11. There are 16 residues in the CDR3. CDR3 in amino acids: CASNEGSGNGYNEQFF. In nucleotides, the CDR3 is TGTGCCAGCAACGAAGGTAGCGGGAATGGCTACAATGAGCAGTTCTTC.

This clonotype was found a few times. This chain connects TRBV12-3 or TRBV12-4 to TRBJ1-4, with D possibly TRBD1 on 6 matching bases. The CDR3 covers 14 residues. Between the trimmed V and J ends, which lost 5 bases and 4 bases, there was a span of 11 bases. The DNA of the CDR3 is TGTGCCAGCAGTCCGGGACACCGTAATGAAAAACTGTTTTTT. Protein product: CASSPGHRNEKLFF.

This clonotype was observed a few times. This chain links TRBV6-1 with TRBJ1-1; 11 nucleotides agree with TRBD1. CDR1 is MNHNS, CDR2 SASEGT, per germline. This CDR3 comprises 16 residues. V lost 5 bases to trimming and J lost 4 bases; unmatched junction nucleotides: 9. The CDR3 bases are TGTGCCAGCAGTCAACGGACAGGGGGCGGGAGCACTGAAGCTTTCTTT. Protein product: CASSQRTGGGSTEAFF.

This clonotype was recorded a few times. The gene calls are TRBV7-2 and TRBJ1-2; tentative D call: TRBD1 (5 bases). This CDR3 region has 15 residues. Trimming removed 1 base at V and 4 bases at J, with 13 bases between. The V gene's germline CDR1 is SGHTA and CDR2 FQGNSA. This CDR3 reads CASSLGSAGPYGYTF. As DNA, the CDR3 is TGTGCCAGCAGCTTAGGGTCGGCAGGGCCCTATGGCTACACCTTC.

In this sample, this clonotype turned up a few times. The V and J genes are TRBV2 and TRBJ1-1; weak D call: TRBD1 (6 bases). This CDR3 comprises 14 residues. Trimming shortened V by 6 bases and J by 7 bases, and 18 bases separated the two germline ends. The germline V gene encodes CDR1 SNHLY and CDR2 FYNNEI. The chain's CDR3 is CASRGLLRGREAFF. CDR3 DNA: TGTGCCAGCAGGGGTCTCCTCAGGGGCCGTGAAGCTTTCTTT.

V and J are TRBV5-1 and TRBJ2-1, with D possibly TRBD2 on 5 matching bases. The CDR3 has 15 amino acids. CDR1 and CDR2 (germline): SGHRS, YFSETQ. V was cut by 4 bases and J by 6 bases, with 17 bases left in between. The CDR3 loop reads CASSTGSGVGNEQFF. Here the CDR3 DNA reads TGCGCCAGCAGCACGGGATCCGGGGTGGGCAATGAGCAGTTCTTC.

This clonotype has more than one count but fewer than ten. The chain links TRBV9 to TRBJ2-7; D remains ambiguous. Germline V gene sequence: CDR1 SGDLS, CDR2 YYNGEE. This CDR3 region has 16 residues. The V and J ends lost 0 bases and 0 bases respectively, with 13 bases between them. The CDR3 region is CASSVATDTSSYEQYF. The CDR3 nucleotides read TGTGCCAGCAGCGTAGCCACAGACACCTCCTCCTACGAGCAGTACTTC.

About this clonotype itself: The conserved phenylalanine or tryptophan is not found at the CDR3 terminus, so this likely reflects a read error. CDR3 amino acids: CASSPPGGLELFL. CDR3 bases: TGTGCCAGCAGCCCCCCTGGGGGTCTGGAGCTGTTTCTT. The J gene is TRBJ2-2, the V gene TRBV9; D is tentatively TRBD1 or TRBD2 (5 bases each). The CDR3 has 13 residues. Germline V CDR1 and CDR2: SGDLS, YYNGEE. Trimming shortened V by 4 bases and J by 10 bases, and 14 bases separated the two germline ends.

This clonotype has a handful of counts. The chain combines TRBV12-3 or TRBV12-4 with TRBJ2-5; 8 nucleotides line up with TRBD2. The CDR3 contains 15 residues. V lost 3 bases, J lost 5 bases, and 8 bases stayed unmatched. The CDR3 sequence is CASSFLAGMGETQYF. The CDR3 region has the DNA TGTGCCAGCAGTTTTTTAGCGGGGATGGGGGAGACCCAGTACTTC.

This clonotype was counted at least ten times. The rearrangement links TRBV20-1 to TRBJ2-7; 10 nucleotides line up with TRBD2. Germline V CDR1 and CDR2: DFQATT, SNEGSKA (reference sequence). V trimming: 2 bases; J trimming: 2 bases; junction bases outside the gene matches: 9. The length of the CDR3 is 16 residues. The CDR3 region is CSARSFSGGFPYEQYF. The DNA of the CDR3 is TGCAGTGCTAGATCCTTTAGCGGGGGGTTCCCCTACGAGCAGTACTTC.

This clonotype was counted at least ten times. This sequence joins TRBV6-5 and TRBJ2-6; D perhaps matches TRBD2 (5 bases). The CDR3 is made up of 15 amino acids. Per the germline V gene, CDR1 is MNHEY and CDR2 is SVGAGI. The V end was cut by 2 bases, the J end by 0 bases, with 5 bases between. The CDR3 spells CASSYGSSGANVLTF. The CDR3 bases are TGTGCCAGCAGTTACGGGAGCTCTGGGGCCAACGTCCTGACTTTC.

The rearrangement links TRBV2 to TRBJ1-1; D remains ambiguous. V lost 4 bases to trimming and J lost 1 base, with 10 bases between them. This CDR3 has 14 residues. CDR1 and CDR2 from the germline V gene are SNHLY and FYNNEI. The CDR3 here is CASSVSFQNTEAFF. CDR3 nucleotide sequence: TGTGCCAGCAGTGTTAGTTTCCAGAACACTGAAGCTTTCTTT. The variable domain in full, completed from reference TRBV2 and TRBJ1-1, reads EPEVTQTPSHQVTQMGQEVILRCVPISNHLYFYWYRQILGQKVEFLVSFYNNEISEKSEIFDDQFSVERPDGSNFTLKIRSTKLEDSAMYFCASSVSFQNTEAFFGQGTRLTVV.

The sample holds many counts of this clonotype. The V call is TRBV4-1, the J call TRBJ2-5, with D perhaps being TRBD1 or TRBD2 (5 bases each). Germline CDR1 and CDR2: MGHRA and YSYEKL. V was trimmed by 0 bases and J by 3 bases, leaving 17 bases between them. The CDR3 runs 17 residues. CDR3 region: CASSQDEGRWVKETQYF. In DNA, the CDR3 is TGCGCCAGCAGCCAAGATGAGGGGCGCTGGGTGAAAGAGACCCAGTACTTC.

This clonotype was seen once. V is TRBV11-1 and J is TRBJ2-7; D is ambiguous. The CDR3 covers 18 residues. V was shortened by 3 bases and J by 1 base, with 22 bases between the two germline ends. Per germline, CDR1 SGHAT and CDR2 FQDESV (reference sequence). CDR3 DNA sequence: TGTGCCAGCAGCTTCTCTCTTCGGGCGGATGTCAAGTCCTACGAGCAGTACTTC. Translating gives CASSFSLRADVKSYEQYF.

The V gene is TRBV7-9, the J gene TRBJ1-2; possibly TRBD1 for D (6 bases). V dropped 6 bases and J dropped 8 bases, with 19 bases sitting between them. The V gene's germline CDR1 is SEHNR and CDR2 FQNEAQ (reference sequence). The length of the CDR3 is 14 residues. This CDR3 reads CASRRTPGAGGYTF. The DNA for the CDR3 is TGTGCCAGCAGACGTACGCCGGGGGCAGGAGGCTACACCTTC.

A few counts support this clonotype. This chain links TRBV30 with TRBJ1-5; the D gene is possibly TRBD1 (6 bases). Germline V lookup: CDR1 GTSNPN, CDR2 SVGIG (reference sequence). CDR3 length: 13 residues. The V and J ends lost 2 bases and 4 bases respectively, with 9 bases between them. The CDR3 protein is CAWSNRVNQPQHF. The CDR3 DNA sequence: TGTGCCTGGAGTAACAGGGTTAATCAGCCCCAGCATTTT. Full variable domain (missing parts from reference TRBV30 and TRBJ1-5): SQTIHQWPATLVQPVGSPLSLECTVEGTSNPNLYWYRQAAGRGLQLLFYSVGIGQISSEVPQNLSASRPQDRQFILSSKKLLLSDSGFYLCAWSNRVNQPQHFGDGTRLSIL.

V gene TRBV6-5 combines with J gene TRBJ2-7; D is unresolved. Germline V gene data show CDR1 as MNHEY and CDR2 as SVGAGI. The CDR3 is 15 amino acids. V was cut by 0 bases and J by 4 bases, with 13 bases left in between. CDR3 residues: CASSYSESYTYEQYF. The DNA for the CDR3 is TGTGCCAGCAGTTACTCGGAAAGTTACACGTACGAGCAGTACTTC.

This clonotype was seen only a few times. The chain uses TRBV4-2 and TRBJ1-1; perhaps TRBD1 as D (6 bases). CDR1 and CDR2 (germline): LGHNA, YNFKEQ. The V end lost 6 bases, the J end lost 2 bases, and 13 bases lay between the germline ends. The CDR3 has 14 amino acids. The CDR3 coding sequence is TGTGCCAGCAGGGATCCGGGACAAAACACTGAAGCTTTCTTT. Its translation: CASRDPGQNTEAFF.

This chain connects TRBV7-3 to TRBJ1-2; D perhaps matches TRBD1 (6 bases). Trimming cost V 4 bases and J 7 bases, with 10 bases left between them. CDR1 and CDR2 (germline): SGHTA, FQGTGA. The CDR3 spans 12 residues. The CDR3: CASSSPGVGYTF. The CDR3 DNA is TGTGCCAGCAGCTCACCAGGGGTTGGCTACACCTTC.

J is TRBJ1-3 and V is TRBV20-1; no definite D call. CDR3 size: 13 residues. Germline V CDR1 and CDR2: DFQATT, SNEGSKA (reference sequence). The V end was cut by 6 bases, the J end by 4 bases, with 13 bases between. In nucleotides, the CDR3 is TGCAGTGCCCCGGTGTTGGCGGGAAACACCATATATTTT. This encodes CSAPVLAGNTIYF.

V is TRBV11-2 and J is TRBJ2-1, with a tentative D call TRBD2 (6 bases). The V end lost 2 bases, the J end lost 10 bases, and 15 bases lay between the germline ends. Germline CDR1 reads SGHAT; CDR2 reads FQNNGV. The CDR3 is 14 residues long. CDR3 DNA sequence: TGTGCCAGCAGCTTATCGCGGCTAGCGTACGAGCAGTTCTTC. Protein sequence: CASSLSRLAYEQFF.

This clonotype has just a few counts. V gene TRBV4-1 combines with J gene TRBJ2-1; 13 positions match TRBD2. The germline V gene encodes CDR1 MGHRA and CDR2 YSYEKL. V was clipped by 4 bases and J by 4 bases; unmatched bases: 7. CDR3 length: 17 residues. The CDR3 region is CASSPSGLAGPYNEQFF. DNA for the CDR3: TGCGCCAGCAGCCCGTCGGGACTAGCGGGGCCTTACAATGAGCAGTTCTTC.

This clonotype was recorded a few times. The chain combines TRBV6-2 or TRBV6-3 with TRBJ1-5; 7 bases are shared with TRBD1. After removal of 0 bases from V and 6 bases from J, the junction contained 8 bases not matched to a gene. Germline values: CDR1 MNHEY, CDR2 SVGEGT. There are 16 residues in the CDR3. CDR3 bases: TGTGCCAGCAGTTACTCAGCACAGGGGTTCGGTCAGCCCCAGCATTTT. Translating it yields CASSYSAQGFGQPQHF.

The chain links TRBV24-1 to TRBJ1-2; 10 nucleotides agree with TRBD1. Trimming removed 2 bases from V and 7 bases from J; junction bases left unmatched: 6. The CDR3 covers 15 residues. CDR1 is KGHDR and CDR2 is SFDVKD in the germline V gene. The chain's CDR3 is CATSDSGQGKSGYTF. The CDR3 DNA reads TGTGCCACCAGTGATTCGGGACAGGGGAAGAGTGGCTACACCTTC.

This clonotype was seen ten or more times. The rearrangement uses TRBV12-3 or TRBV12-4 and TRBJ2-1; no clear D. V was pared by 5 bases and J by 10 bases, with 15 bases between. This CDR3 spans 13 amino acids. As DNA, the CDR3 is TGTGCCAGCAGTCCCTCTCTATTGGGGGAGCAGTTCTTC. This gives the protein CASSPSLLGEQFF.